The sequence of this T cell receptor (beta chain) was determined in a study of blood T cell repertoires in COVID-19. The assay was immunoSEQ multiplex PCR, and TCRdb's table has in-frame clones only and misses some. The repertoire holds approximately 210,000 clones, with around 84% as singletons. With V trimmed by 4 bases and J by 6 bases, 12 bases remained unmatched. CDR3 length: 15 residues. Looked up from germline, CDR1 is SGHRS and CDR2 is YFSETQ. The sequencing input was peripheral blood. This clonotype was obtained from a human donor in a cohort sampled during active COVID-19. The chain couples TRBV5-1 to TRBJ1-2, with 7 bases identical to TRBD1. The CDR3 is CASSADRLTLNGYTF. The CDR3 coding sequence is TGCGCCAGCAGCGCGGACAGGCTTACCCTCAATGGCTACACCTTC.